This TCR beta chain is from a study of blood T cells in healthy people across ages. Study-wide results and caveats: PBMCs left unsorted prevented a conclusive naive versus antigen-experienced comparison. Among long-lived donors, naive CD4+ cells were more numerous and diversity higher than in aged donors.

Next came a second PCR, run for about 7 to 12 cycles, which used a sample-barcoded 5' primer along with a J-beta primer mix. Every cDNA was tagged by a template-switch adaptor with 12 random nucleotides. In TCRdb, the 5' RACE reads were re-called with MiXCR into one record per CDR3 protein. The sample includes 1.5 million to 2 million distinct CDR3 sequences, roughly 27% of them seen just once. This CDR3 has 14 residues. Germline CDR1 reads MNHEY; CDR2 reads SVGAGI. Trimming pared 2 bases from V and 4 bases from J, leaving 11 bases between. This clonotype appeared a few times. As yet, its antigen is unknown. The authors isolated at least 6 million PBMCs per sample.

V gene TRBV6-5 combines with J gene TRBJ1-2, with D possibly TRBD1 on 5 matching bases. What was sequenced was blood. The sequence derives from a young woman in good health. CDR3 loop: CASSYRDGGYGYTF. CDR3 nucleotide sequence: TGTGCCAGCAGTTACCGGGACGGAGGCTATGGCTACACCTTC.